This entry features one T cell receptor (beta chain) sequence. What it binds is not known. PCR used 60 Vbeta primers and 13 Jbeta primers. Sequencing was performed with immunoSEQ multiplex PCR; in TCRdb, only in-frame clones are kept and a portion is missing. The sample lists 57,000 or so clones, about 70% seen once, with 15% to 20% in the top ten. These data come from a study of cytomegalovirus exposure and HLA in healthy donors. Study outcomes and limitations: A cluster of highly shared sequence variants was likely a sequencing artifact. Reports credit the classifier with highly specific, highly sensitive diagnosis of cytomegalovirus status. Earlier analysis yielded a pattern in which most TCR beta V segments were productive about 90% or about 30% of the time.

Sequencing was carried out using PBMCs. This TCR was sampled from a woman in her sixties or seventies in good health and CMV-seropositive.

In DNA, the CDR3 is TGTGCCAGTAGTCGGACTAGAACCACAGATACGCAGTATTTT. Amino acid sequence: CASSRTRTTDTQYF. This sequence joins TRBV19 and TRBJ2-3; 7 nucleotides line up with TRBD2. With 5 bases clipped from V and 2 bases from J, the junction kept 4 bases outside the gene matches. The CDR3 spans 14 residues. Germline CDR1 reads LNHDA; CDR2 reads SQIVND (reference sequence).